This is a list of T cell receptor beta chains from one sample in a study of identical twins. TCRdb used MiXCR to reprocess the 5' RACE reads, holding one entry per CDR3 protein. The sample includes 420,000 or so distinct CDR3 sequences, around a sixth of them seen just once. Sequencing was performed on naive T cells sorted from blood. All receptors derive from a man aged 45-65 years in good health. Both conserved end residues are part of each CDR3. A D gene is named only where the DNA matches it firmly. For some rows the clone size is stated as once, few or many, or as a class when expanded; others skip it.

d_call	v_call	clone_size	j_call	cdr3_nt	cdr3_aa
TRBD1	TRBV7-8	many	TRBJ2-5	TGTGCCAGCAGCCCCGCCAGGGGGCGGGAGACCCAGTACTTC	CASSPARGRETQYF
.	TRBV20-1	.	TRBJ2-7	TGCAGTGCTGAAGTGGGGCCCTACGAGCAGTACTTC	CSAEVGPYEQYF
TRBD2	TRBV20-1	.	TRBJ2-7	TGCAGTGCTAGAGATGGGACTACCTACGAGCAGTACTTC	CSARDGTTYEQYF
.	TRBV9	.	TRBJ2-7	TGTGCCAGCAGCGTCGATCTGACCCGGGGCTCCTACGAGCAGTACTTC	CASSVDLTRGSYEQYF
TRBD1	TRBV4-2	few	TRBJ1-1	TGTGCCAGCAGCCAACCACATTACAGGGGACGCGGCACTGAAGTTTTCTTT	CASSQPHYRGRGTEVFF
.	TRBV7-9	few	TRBJ2-3	TGTGCCAGCAGCTCATCCCCCCACAGGGCAGATACGCAGTATTTT	CASSSSPHRADTQYF
.	TRBV29-1	many	TRBJ2-2	TGCAGCGTCCCATCCCCCTACAACACCGGGGAGCTGTTTTTT	CSVPSPYNTGELFF
.	TRBV21-1	.	TRBJ2-3	TGTGCCAGCAGCAAAGCCCCGCAGGGGGCTTCTTCAGCAGATACGCAGTATTTT	CASSKAPQGASSADTQYF
.	TRBV7-2	many	TRBJ2-5	TGTGCCAGCAGCCTCGGGATTCAAGAGACCCAGTACTTC	CASSLGIQETQYF
.	TRBV11-2	.	TRBJ2-5	TGTGCCAGCAGCTTAGGCTCAACTGACCAGTACTTC	CASSLGSTDQYF
.	TRBV6-1	few	TRBJ2-1	TGTGCCAGCAGGGACGACGGACACTCCTACAATGAGCAGTTCTTC	CASRDDGHSYNEQFF
.	TRBV7-2	many	TRBJ2-1	TGTGCCAGCAGCCCCCAGAACAGATACAATGAGCAGTTCTTC	CASSPQNRYNEQFF
.	TRBV9	many	TRBJ2-1	TGTGCCAGCAGCGTAGCGACGGGGCCCAATGAGCAGTTCTTC	CASSVATGPNEQFF
TRBD2	TRBV10-3	few	TRBJ2-1	TGTGCCATTAAAGCGGGGGGGCCCAACAATGAGCAGTTCTTC	CAIKAGGPNNEQFF
TRBD1	TRBV6-5	few	TRBJ2-1	TGTGCCAGCAGTTCCCGTCACCCGGGACAGGGGGCCGTCATCGATGAGCAGTTCTTC	CASSSRHPGQGAVIDEQFF
.	TRBV6-5	.	TRBJ2-5	TGTGCCAGCAGTTACTCGGCCGAGGGACGGAACCAAGAGACCCAGTACTTC	CASSYSAEGRNQETQYF
.	TRBV5-1	.	TRBJ2-3	TGCGCCAGCAGCTTGGCCGGAATGACAGATACGCAGTATTTT	CASSLAGMTDTQYF
TRBD2	TRBV10-3	.	TRBJ2-1	TGTGCCATCAGTGAGGCATCTAGCGGAGGTAATGAGCAGTTCTTC	CAISEASSGGNEQFF
.	TRBV6-5	.	TRBJ1-1	TGTGCCAGCAGTTACTCAGGTGCTCAGAACACTGAAGCTTTCTTT	CASSYSGAQNTEAFF
.	TRBV7-8	.	TRBJ2-1	TGTGCCAGCAGAAAGCCCAGGCATGGGGACAATGAGCAGTTCTTC	CASRKPRHGDNEQFF
.	TRBV4-2	few	TRBJ2-7	TGTGCCAGCAGCCGAGACAGGAAGGAGCAGTACTTC	CASSRDRKEQYF
TRBD2	TRBV20-1	few	TRBJ2-2	TGCAGTGGAAAGGTTGGCGGGGGGGCCACCACCGGGGAGCTGTTTTTT	CSGKVGGGATTGELFF
.	TRBV6-6	many	TRBJ2-7	TGTGCCAGCAGTTTATCAGGGGGGAACGAGCAGTACTTC	CASSLSGGNEQYF
TRBD1	TRBV5-1	many	TRBJ2-1	TGCGCCAGCAGCCCTGGGACAGGGGGGAATGAGCAGTTCTTC	CASSPGTGGNEQFF
TRBD2	TRBV20-1	once	TRBJ2-7	TGCAGTGCTAAAGCCTACTTGACTAGCGGGGGGGCTTACAAGCAGTACTTC	CSAKAYLTSGGAYKQYF
.	TRBV6-5	few	TRBJ2-1	TGTGCCAGCAGTTACGTAGGCAGCTACAATGAGCAGTTCTTC	CASSYVGSYNEQFF
.	TRBV6-5	many	TRBJ1-1	TGTGCCAGCAGTTACCAGGGAAACACTGAAGCTTTCTTT	CASSYQGNTEAFF
TRBD1	TRBV10-3	.	TRBJ1-2	TGTGCCATCAGTGAATTGCCAGGGGGCAGGGATGGCTACACCTTC	CAISELPGGRDGYTF
.	TRBV29-1	few	TRBJ2-1	TGCAGCTCCCGGGACGGATTATCCTACAATGAGCAGTTCTTC	CSSRDGLSYNEQFF
.	TRBV20-1	many	TRBJ2-2	TGCAGTGCTAGAGATCTCAGGACAATCGCGTACGGGGAGCTGTTTTTT	CSARDLRTIAYGELFF
.	TRBV19	many	TRBJ2-7	TGTGCCAGTAGTCTTGGCATAGACTCCTACGAGCAGTACTTC	CASSLGIDSYEQYF
.	TRBV2	.	TRBJ2-5	TGTGCCAGCAGAACGACTAGGTTCCGACGAGAGACCCAGTACTTC	CASRTTRFRRETQYF
.	TRBV24-1	.	TRBJ2-7	TGTGCCACCAGTGAGGGGTACGAGCAGTACTTC	CATSEGYEQYF
.	TRBV5-4	.	TRBJ1-6	TGTGCCAGCAGCTTGGAGTACAGCACCCTTTCACCCCTCCACTTT	CASSLEYSTLSPLHF
.	TRBV7-9	many	TRBJ2-5	TGTGCCAGCAGCTCGACCGGTCCGGTCCAAGAGACCCAGTACTTC	CASSSTGPVQETQYF
.	TRBV6-6	.	TRBJ2-5	TGTGCCAGCAGCTACCCCTTCGAGACCCAGTACTTC	CASSYPFETQYF
.	TRBV28	many	TRBJ2-7	TGTGCCAGCATTCGTCGGCTCGGGACGCTCTCCTACGAGCAGTACTTC	CASIRRLGTLSYEQYF
TRBD1	TRBV6-5	.	TRBJ2-2	TGTGCCAGCAGTTACCCCGACAGGGGAGTGCTGTTTTTT	CASSYPDRGVLFF
.	TRBV4-3	.	TRBJ2-4	TGCGCCAGCAGCCAAGACACGGGTGGCAACATTCAGTACTTC	CASSQDTGGNIQYF
.	TRBV20-1	.	TRBJ1-1	TGCAGTGCTACTGGAGATTCGAACACTGAAGCTTTCTTT	CSATGDSNTEAFF
TRBD2	TRBV15	.	TRBJ2-1	TGTGCCACCAGCAGTCAGGGGACTAGCGGGAAAATCTACAATGAGCAGTTCTTC	CATSSQGTSGKIYNEQFF
TRBD1	TRBV7-2	once	TRBJ2-7	TGTGCCAGCAGCGTGGGACAGATCTTATTTCCCTACGAGCAGTACTTC	CASSVGQILFPYEQYF
.	TRBV15	.	TRBJ2-1	TGTGCCACCAGCAGACTTAACGAGGGCCATGAGCAGTTCTTC	CATSRLNEGHEQFF
.	TRBV7-9	many	TRBJ2-7	TGTGCCAGCAGCTTAGCGCTGGAGTATCCCCCTCGCGAGCAGTACTTC	CASSLALEYPPREQYF
TRBD1	TRBV12-3/TRBV12-4	.	TRBJ1-1	TGTGCCAGCAGACCGGGGACAGGGGGCACTGAAGCTTTCTTT	CASRPGTGGTEAFF
.	TRBV20-1	few	TRBJ1-1	TGCAGTGCTAGAGATCACGGGGTGAACACTGAAGCTTTCTTT	CSARDHGVNTEAFF
TRBD2	TRBV7-2	few	TRBJ2-7	TGTGCCAGCAGTACTAGCGGGAGGGCAGCCTACGAGCAGTACTTC	CASSTSGRAAYEQYF
.	TRBV15	.	TRBJ2-7	TGTGCCACCAGCAGAGGGTACGGCGGGCTAGAGCAGTACTTC	CATSRGYGGLEQYF
.	TRBV29-1	many	TRBJ2-1	TGCAGCGTTGAATTTCGGGTTGAGCAGTTCTTC	CSVEFRVEQFF
TRBD2	TRBV20-1	.	TRBJ2-5	TGCAGTGCTAGAGAGGGACTAGCGCCACAAGAGACCCAGTACTTC	CSAREGLAPQETQYF
TRBD1	TRBV5-4	.	TRBJ2-7	TGTGCCAGCAGCAGGGACAGGGGGCATCGGGAGCAGTACTTC	CASSRDRGHREQYF
.	TRBV6-2/TRBV6-3	.	TRBJ2-3	TGTGCCAGCAGAGACTCCAGCACAGATACGCAGTATTTT	CASRDSSTDTQYF
TRBD1	TRBV5-6	many	TRBJ2-5	TGTGCCAGCAGCTCGACAGGGGGCCCGGCTCCCCAGTACTTC	CASSSTGGPAPQYF
TRBD2	TRBV20-1	few	TRBJ2-1	TGCAGTGCCGGAGCGGGCGGGAGGGCCTACAATGAGCAGTTCTTC	CSAGAGGRAYNEQFF
TRBD2	TRBV12-3/TRBV12-4	.	TRBJ2-5	TGTGCCAGCAGTGGGACTAGCGGGACCCGGCACTTC	CASSGTSGTRHF
.	TRBV24-1	few	TRBJ2-3	TGTGCCACCAGTGAACCTCCAAGCGATACGCAGTATTTT	CATSEPPSDTQYF
TRBD2	TRBV6-2/TRBV6-3	.	TRBJ2-1	TGTGCCAGCAGCCCGACGGCAGCGGGGAGTTACAATGAGCAGTTCTTC	CASSPTAAGSYNEQFF
.	TRBV9	.	TRBJ2-2	TGTGCCAGCAGCGGGACACGTAACGGGGAGCTGTTTTTT	CASSGTRNGELFF
.	TRBV29-1	few	TRBJ1-1	TGCAGCGTAGCACGGACGGACCGGGGCACTGAAGCTTTCTTT	CSVARTDRGTEAFF
.	TRBV28	.	TRBJ2-7	TGTGCCAGCAGTTCTCAGCGGACTTTAGGGTCGTACGAGCAGTACTTC	CASSSQRTLGSYEQYF